This T cell receptor (beta chain) originates from a study of T cells after posttransplantation cyclophosphamide. Study outcomes and limitations: TRB overlap between skin or GI tissue T cells and blood was limited. Recipient CMV seropositivity and CMV reactivation strongly tracked TRB clonality. Later post-transplant blood repertoires were often dominated by donor CD8+ memory clones.

Between the trimmed V and J ends, which lost 5 bases and 8 bases, there was a span of 13 bases. Germline CDR1 SGHTA, CDR2 FQGNSA. The CDR3 covers 13 residues. Using immunoSEQ multiplex PCR, the repertoire was profiled, and TCRdb retains in-frame clones only, with some absent. The sample carries about 21,000 clones, roughly nine tenths recorded once. As regards this clone: The antigen is unknown.

Control samples came 1 year after myeloablative marrow transplants with methotrexate plus calcineurin inhibitor. The chain couples TRBV7-2 to TRBJ2-1, with D unresolved. The receptor's source is a female patient between 30 and 45 years old who received an allogeneic stem cell transplant from an unrelated donor, was CMV-positive, and had acute and chronic GVHD. Some T cells may possibly be graft donor cells. This specimen consisted of PBMCs, obtained just over 350 days after allogeneic stem cell transplant with calcineurin inhibitor and methotrexate. The chain's CDR3 is CASSLASGYEQFF. The CDR3 DNA reads TGTGCCAGCAGCCTGGCCTCCGGGTATGAGCAGTTCTTC.